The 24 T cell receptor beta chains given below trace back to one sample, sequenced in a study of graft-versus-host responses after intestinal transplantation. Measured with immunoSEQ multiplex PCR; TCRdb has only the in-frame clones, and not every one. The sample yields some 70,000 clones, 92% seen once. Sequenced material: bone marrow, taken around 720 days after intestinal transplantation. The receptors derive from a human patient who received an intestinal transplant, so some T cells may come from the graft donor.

The DNA of the CDR3 is TGTGCCAGCAGCCCGACCGGACAGGGGCCCGCCTACGAGCAGTACTTC. Protein product: CASSPTGQGPAYEQYF. The gene calls are TRBV5-6 and TRBJ2-7, with 9 bases aligning to TRBD1. Germline-derived CDR1 and CDR2 are SGHDT and YYEEEE. V lost 4 bases to trimming and J lost 2 bases; unmatched junction nucleotides: 10. The CDR3 spans 16 residues.

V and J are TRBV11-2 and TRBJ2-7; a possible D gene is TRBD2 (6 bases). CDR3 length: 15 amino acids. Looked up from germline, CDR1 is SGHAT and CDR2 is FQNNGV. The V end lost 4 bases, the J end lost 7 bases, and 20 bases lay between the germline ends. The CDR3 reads CASSSETSLTREQYF. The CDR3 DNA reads TGTGCCAGCAGCTCAGAGACTAGTTTAACTAGAGAGCAGTACTTC. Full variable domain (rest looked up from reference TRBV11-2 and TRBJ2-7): EAGVAQSPRYKIIEKRQSVAFWCNPISGHATLYWYQQILGQGPKLLIQFQNNGVVDDSQLPKDRFSAERLKGVDSTLKIQPAKLEDSAVYLCASSSETSLTREQYFGPGTRLTVT.

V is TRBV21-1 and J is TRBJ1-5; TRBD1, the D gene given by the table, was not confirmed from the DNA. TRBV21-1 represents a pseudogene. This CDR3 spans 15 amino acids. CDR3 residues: CASSKDPGRNQPQHF. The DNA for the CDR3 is TGTGCCAGCAGCAAAGATCCAGGCCGTAATCAGCCCCAGCATTTT.

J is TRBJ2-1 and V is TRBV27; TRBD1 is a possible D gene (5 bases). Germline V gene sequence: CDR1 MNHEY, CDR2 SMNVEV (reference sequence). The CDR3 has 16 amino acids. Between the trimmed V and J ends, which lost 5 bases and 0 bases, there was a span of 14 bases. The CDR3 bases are TGTGCCAGCAGTGCTGGGGCCGCGAGCTCCTACAATGAGCAGTTCTTC. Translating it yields CASSAGAASSYNEQFF.

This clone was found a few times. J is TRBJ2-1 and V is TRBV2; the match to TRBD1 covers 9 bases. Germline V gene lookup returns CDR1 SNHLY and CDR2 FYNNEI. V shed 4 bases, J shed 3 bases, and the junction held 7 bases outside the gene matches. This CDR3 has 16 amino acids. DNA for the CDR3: TGTGCCAGCAGTGGATTCCGGGACAGGGACTACAATGAGCAGTTCTTC. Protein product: CASSGFRDRDYNEQFF. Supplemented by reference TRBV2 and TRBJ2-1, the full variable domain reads EPEVTQTPSHQVTQMGQEVILRCVPISNHLYFYWYRQILGQKVEFLVSFYNNEISEKSEIFDDQFSVERPDGSNFTLKIRSTKLEDSAMYFCASSGFRDRDYNEQFFGPGTRLTVL.

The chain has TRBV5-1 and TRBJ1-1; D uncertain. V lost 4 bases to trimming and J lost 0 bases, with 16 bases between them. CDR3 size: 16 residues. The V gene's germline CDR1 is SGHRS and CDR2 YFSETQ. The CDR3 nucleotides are TGCGCCAGCAGCGAGTTGTCATACGAGATGAACACTGAAGCTTTCTTT. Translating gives CASSELSYEMNTEAFF.

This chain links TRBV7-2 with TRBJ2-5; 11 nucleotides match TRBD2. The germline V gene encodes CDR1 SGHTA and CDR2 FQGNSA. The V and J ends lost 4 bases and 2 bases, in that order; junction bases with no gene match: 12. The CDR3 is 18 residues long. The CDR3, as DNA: TGTGCCAGCAGCTCAACGGTGGGTCTAGCGGGGGGACAAGAGACCCAGTACTTC. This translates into CASSSTVGLAGGQETQYF.

The CDR3 nucleotides are TGCAGCGTTGATGGCGGGGCCGGCTACGAGCAGTACTTC. Translating it yields CSVDGGAGYEQYF. V usage is TRBV29-1 and J usage is TRBJ2-7; maybe TRBD2 (6 bases). CDR1 and CDR2 (germline): SQVTM, ANQGSEA. The CDR3 contains 13 residues. Trimming took 3 bases from V and 3 from J, leaving 12 bases between them.

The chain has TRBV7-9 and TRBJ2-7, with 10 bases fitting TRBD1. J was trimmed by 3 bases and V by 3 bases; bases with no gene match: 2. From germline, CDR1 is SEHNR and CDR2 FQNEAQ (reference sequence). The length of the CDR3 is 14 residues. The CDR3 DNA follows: TGTGCCAGCAGCTTCGGACAGGGGGGCTACGAGCAGTACTTC. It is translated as CASSFGQGGYEQYF.

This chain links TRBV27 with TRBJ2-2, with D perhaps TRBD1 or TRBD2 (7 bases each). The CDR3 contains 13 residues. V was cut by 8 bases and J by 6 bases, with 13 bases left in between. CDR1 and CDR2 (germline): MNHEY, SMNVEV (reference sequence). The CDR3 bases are TGTGCCAGCCGACAGGGACTATCCGGGGAGCTGTTTTTT. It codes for CASRQGLSGELFF.

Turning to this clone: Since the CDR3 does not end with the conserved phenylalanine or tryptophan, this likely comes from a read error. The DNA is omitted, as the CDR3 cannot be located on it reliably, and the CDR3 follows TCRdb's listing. CDR3 loop: CASSLGQGNIQCL. The rearrangement joins TRBV5-1 to TRBJ2-4; no DNA check was done on the table's D call, TRBD1. The CDR3 spans 13 residues, counting both ends. Germline V lookup: CDR1 SGHRS, CDR2 YFSETQ.

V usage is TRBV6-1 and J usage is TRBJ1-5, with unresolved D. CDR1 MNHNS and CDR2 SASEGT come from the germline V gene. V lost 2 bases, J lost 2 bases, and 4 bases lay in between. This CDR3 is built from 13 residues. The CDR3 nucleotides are TGTGCCAGCAGTGAAAGGGGCAATCAGCCCCAGCATTTT. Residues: CASSERGNQPQHF.

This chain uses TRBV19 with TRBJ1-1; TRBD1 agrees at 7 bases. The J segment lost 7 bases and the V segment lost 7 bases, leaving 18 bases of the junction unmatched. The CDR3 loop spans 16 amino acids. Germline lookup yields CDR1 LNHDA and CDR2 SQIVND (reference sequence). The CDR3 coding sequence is TGTGCCAGTACCGGGGAGACAGGGAGCTTCGGTGGTGAAGCTTTCTTT. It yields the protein CASTGETGSFGGEAFF.

CDR3 region: CASSFGGQGAYEQYF. CDR3 nucleotides: TGCGCCAGCAGCTTTGGGGGACAGGGCGCCTACGAGCAGTACTTC. The chain uses TRBV5-1 and TRBJ2-7; TRBD1 matches at 9 bases. Germline lookup yields CDR1 SGHRS and CDR2 YFSETQ. Losses at the gene ends were 2 bases for V and 2 bases for J; bases not matched to a gene: 5. The length of the CDR3 is 15 residues.

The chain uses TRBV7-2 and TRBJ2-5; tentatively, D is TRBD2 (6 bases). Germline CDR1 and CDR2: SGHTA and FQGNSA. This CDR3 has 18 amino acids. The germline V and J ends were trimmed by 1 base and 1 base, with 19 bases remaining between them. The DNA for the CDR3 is TGTGCCAGCAGCTTAGGAGTGTTGGGACTCCGTGGCCAAGAGACCCAGTACTTC. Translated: CASSLGVLGLRGQETQYF.

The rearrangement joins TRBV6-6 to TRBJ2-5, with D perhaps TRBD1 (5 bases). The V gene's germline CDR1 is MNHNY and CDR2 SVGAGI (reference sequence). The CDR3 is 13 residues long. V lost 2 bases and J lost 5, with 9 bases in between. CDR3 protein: CASSYPGSETQYF. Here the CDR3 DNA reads TGTGCCAGCAGTTACCCAGGGTCGGAGACCCAGTACTTC.

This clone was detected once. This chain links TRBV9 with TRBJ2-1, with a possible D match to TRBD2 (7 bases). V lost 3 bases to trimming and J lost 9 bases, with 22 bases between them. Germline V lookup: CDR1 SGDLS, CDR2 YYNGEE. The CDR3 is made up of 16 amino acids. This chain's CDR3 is CASSAGASGELGEQFF. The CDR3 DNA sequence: TGTGCCAGCAGCGCGGGGGCTAGCGGAGAGTTAGGTGAGCAGTTCTTC.

This chain's CDR3 is CASFPDRGTDTQYF. The DNA for the CDR3 is TGTGCCAGCTTTCCGGACAGGGGTACAGATACGCAGTATTTT. The J gene is TRBJ2-3, the V gene TRBV7-2, with 9 bases fitting TRBD1. Looked up from germline, CDR1 is SGHTA and CDR2 is FQGNSA. The V segment lost 8 bases and the J segment 3 bases; nucleotides outside the gene matches: 6. The CDR3 is 14 residues long.

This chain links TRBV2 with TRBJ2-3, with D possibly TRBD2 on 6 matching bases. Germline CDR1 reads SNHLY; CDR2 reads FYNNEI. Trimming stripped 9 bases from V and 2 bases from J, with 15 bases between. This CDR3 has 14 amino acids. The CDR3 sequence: CASRLGTHTDTQYF. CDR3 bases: TGTGCCAGTCGACTAGGGACCCACACAGATACGCAGTATTTT.

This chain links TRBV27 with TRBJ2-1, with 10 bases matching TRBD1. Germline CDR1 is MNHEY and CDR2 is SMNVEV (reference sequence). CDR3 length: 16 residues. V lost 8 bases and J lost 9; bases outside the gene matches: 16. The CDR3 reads CASQALGGTGVGEQFF. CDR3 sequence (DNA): TGTGCCAGCCAGGCTCTGGGGGGGACAGGGGTGGGTGAGCAGTTCTTC.

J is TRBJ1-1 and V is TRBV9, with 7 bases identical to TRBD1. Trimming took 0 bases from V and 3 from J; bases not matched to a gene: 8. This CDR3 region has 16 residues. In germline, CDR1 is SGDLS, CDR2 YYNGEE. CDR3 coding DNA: TGTGCCAGCAGCGTAGCCGCCGACAGGGACTACACTGAAGCTTTCTTT. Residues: CASSVAADRDYTEAFF.

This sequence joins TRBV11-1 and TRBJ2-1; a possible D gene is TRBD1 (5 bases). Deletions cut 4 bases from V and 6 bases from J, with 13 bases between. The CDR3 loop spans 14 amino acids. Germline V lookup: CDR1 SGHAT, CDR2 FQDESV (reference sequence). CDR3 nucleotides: TGTGCCAGCAGCTCTGACAGACACACCAATGAGCAGTTCTTC. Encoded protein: CASSSDRHTNEQFF.

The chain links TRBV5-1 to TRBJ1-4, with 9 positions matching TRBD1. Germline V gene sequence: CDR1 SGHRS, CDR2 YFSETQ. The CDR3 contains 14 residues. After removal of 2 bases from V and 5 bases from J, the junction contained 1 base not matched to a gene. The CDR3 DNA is TGCGCCAGCAGCTTCGGGACAGGGAATGAAAAACTGTTTTTT. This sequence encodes CASSFGTGNEKLFF.

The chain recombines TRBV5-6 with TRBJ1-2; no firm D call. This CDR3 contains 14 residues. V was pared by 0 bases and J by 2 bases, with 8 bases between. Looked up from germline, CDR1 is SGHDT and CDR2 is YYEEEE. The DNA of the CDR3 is TGTGCCAGCAGCTTGGGACGGACCAACTATGGCTACACCTTC. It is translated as CASSLGRTNYGYTF.